These T cell receptor beta chains were read from a single sample in a study of blood T cell repertoires in COVID-19. Profiled with immunoSEQ multiplex PCR; TCRdb holds only in-frame clones, not every one. The table includes hundreds of thousands of clones, 65% to 85% detected once. Sequencing input: peripheral blood. The receptors stem from a woman aged 50 to 60 with acute or convalescent COVID-19. The CDR3 runs from the conserved cysteine through the conserved F or W. A D gene is named only where the DNA matches it firmly. Part of the rows lack a size; the others show once, few, many or a class for expanded clones.

clone_size	j_call	d_call	cdr3_length	v_call	cdr3_aa	cdr3_nt
once	TRBJ1-1	NA	13	TRBV7-8	CASSLAYRTEAFF	TGTGCCAGCAGCTTAGCCTATAGAACTGAAGCTTTCTTT
few	TRBJ1-1	NA	14	TRBV30	CAWSAGGKNTEAFF	TGTGCCTGGAGTGCCGGGGGGAAGAACACTGAAGCTTTCTTT
few	TRBJ2-7	TRBD1	14	TRBV3-1/TRBV3-2	CASSRQGVAYEQYF	TGTGCCAGCAGCCGACAGGGGGTCGCCTACGAGCAGTACTTC
NA	TRBJ2-2	NA	13	TRBV12-3/TRBV12-4	CASTRAFTGELFF	TGTGCCAGCACCAGGGCCTTCACCGGGGAGCTGTTTTTT
NA	TRBJ2-3	NA	14	TRBV27	CASSLRGKTDTQYF	TGTGCCAGCAGTTTAAGGGGAAAGACAGATACGCAGTATTTT
NA	TRBJ2-3	NA	12	TRBV9	CASSVAADTQYF	TGTGCCAGCAGCGTAGCGGCAGATACGCAGTATTTT
NA	TRBJ1-3	NA	14	TRBV9	CASSYRDSGNTIYF	TGTGCCAGCAGCTACCGGGACTCTGGAAACACCATATATTTT
NA	TRBJ2-1	TRBD2	16	TRBV5-1	CASSLQTSGSGNEQFF	TGCGCCAGCAGCCTACAGACTAGCGGGAGCGGGAATGAGCAGTTCTTC
NA	TRBJ2-7	NA	14	TRBV3-1/TRBV3-2	CASSHPTGPYEQYF	TGTGCCAGCAGCCACCCCACAGGTCCCTACGAGCAGTACTTC
NA	TRBJ2-2	NA	12	TRBV5-1	CASSFVAGELFF	TGCGCCAGCAGCTTTGTAGCCGGGGAGCTGTTTTTT
NA	TRBJ2-7	NA	16	TRBV5-1	CASSFRPETAIYEQYF	TGCGCCAGCAGCTTTAGGCCTGAGACAGCGATTTACGAGCAGTACTTC
NA	TRBJ2-1	TRBD2	16	TRBV7-6	CASSLGLAGLYNEQFF	TGTGCCAGCAGCTTAGGACTAGCGGGACTTTACAATGAGCAGTTCTTC
few	TRBJ1-2	NA	13	TRBV15	CATSRKGDYGYTF	TGTGCCACCAGCAGAAAGGGGGACTATGGCTACACCTTC
NA	TRBJ2-7	TRBD2	14	TRBV7-2	CASSLWTSGYEQYF	TGTGCCAGCAGCTTGTGGACTAGCGGGTACGAGCAGTACTTC
NA	TRBJ1-4	TRBD1	16	TRBV30	CAWSVGQGVANEKLFF	TGTGCCTGGAGTGTTGGACAGGGGGTGGCTAATGAAAAACTGTTTTTT
once	TRBJ1-2	NA	14	TRBV6-5	CASSRRVRDYGYTF	TGTGCCAGCAGCCGGAGGGTTAGGGACTATGGCTACACCTTC
NA	TRBJ2-7	TRBD1	17	TRBV14	CASSQAIGQATSYEQYF	TGTGCCAGCAGCCAAGCTATCGGACAGGCTACCTCCTACGAGCAGTACTTC
few	TRBJ2-7	TRBD1	15	TRBV6-1	CASSELWTGFYEQYF	TGTGCCAGCAGTGAACTTTGGACAGGGTTCTACGAGCAGTACTTC
once	TRBJ1-3	TRBD1	14	TRBV18	CASSPGTGGNTIYF	TGTGCCAGCTCACCGGGGACAGGTGGAAACACCATATATTTT
once	TRBJ2-1	NA	14	TRBV6-5	CASSPTVRTNEQFF	TGTGCCAGCAGTCCGACAGTACGTACCAATGAGCAGTTCTTC
NA	TRBJ2-1	TRBD2	20	TRBV10-3	CAISEPWASGRSRSVDEQFF	TGTGCCATCAGTGAGCCTTGGGCTAGCGGGAGATCCAGGTCGGTCGATGAGCAGTTCTTC
NA	TRBJ1-1	NA	14	TRBV27	CASSLSAPRAEAFF	TGTGCCAGCAGTTTATCTGCCCCTCGAGCTGAAGCTTTCTTT
NA	TRBJ2-7	TRBD2	14	TRBV29-1	CSVEVGLAGSEQYF	TGCAGCGTTGAAGTGGGACTAGCGGGGAGCGAGCAGTACTTC
NA	TRBJ2-7	NA	16	TRBV5-1	CASSPTGGLAFYEQYF	TGCGCCAGCAGCCCCACCGGGGGGCTAGCTTTCTACGAGCAGTACTTC
few	TRBJ1-1	NA	14	TRBV5-1	CASSLADRNTEAFF	TGCGCCAGCAGCTTGGCCGACAGGAACACTGAAGCTTTCTTT
NA	TRBJ2-2	TRBD1	14	TRBV5-1	CASLGQPNTGELFF	TGCGCCAGCCTGGGACAGCCGAACACCGGGGAGCTGTTTTTT
NA	TRBJ2-1	NA	13	TRBV11-2	CASSLVPRGEQFF	TGTGCCAGCAGCTTAGTCCCCAGGGGTGAGCAGTTCTTC
NA	TRBJ1-2	NA	15	TRBV15	CATSEGRGSNYGYTF	TGTGCCACCAGTGAAGGCAGGGGCTCCAACTATGGCTACACCTTC
once	TRBJ2-5	NA	12	TRBV12-3/TRBV12-4	CASSSLQETQYF	TGTGCCAGCAGTTCTCTCCAAGAGACCCAGTACTTC
NA	TRBJ1-5	NA	15	TRBV19	CASSTGRRSNQPQHF	TGTGCCAGTAGTACAGGGCGTAGAAGCAATCAGCCCCAGCATTTT
few	TRBJ1-5	TRBD1	15	TRBV25-1	CASSPVGTGNQPQHF	TGTGCCAGCAGCCCAGTAGGGACAGGGAACCAGCCCCAGCATTTT
NA	TRBJ2-1	NA	15	TRBV27	CGWGLGWISYNEQFF	TGTGGGTGGGGCCTGGGGTGGATTTCCTACAATGAGCAGTTCTTC
NA	TRBJ2-3	TRBD2	13	TRBV30	CAWRTSGPASQYF	TGTGCCTGGAGGACTAGCGGGCCGGCCTCGCAGTATTTT
NA	TRBJ2-7	TRBD1	14	TRBV7-8	CASSLRQGAYEQYF	TGTGCCAGCAGCTTAAGACAGGGGGCCTACGAGCAGTACTTC
NA	TRBJ1-1	NA	14	TRBV2	CASSTVSDITEAFF	TGTGCCAGCAGTACCGTTTCGGACATCACTGAAGCTTTCTTT
NA	TRBJ2-1	TRBD2	17	TRBV5-1	CASSRAATSGSTNEQFF	TGCGCCAGCAGCAGGGCCGCGACTAGCGGGAGTACAAATGAGCAGTTCTTC
NA	TRBJ2-3	TRBD1	15	TRBV2	CASSYMGQSTDTQYF	TGTGCCAGCAGTTACATGGGACAGAGCACAGATACGCAGTATTTT
NA	TRBJ2-7	TRBD2	17	TRBV20-1	CSASGSGLAGSTYEQYF	TGCAGTGCTAGTGGCTCGGGACTAGCGGGAAGCACCTACGAGCAGTACTTC
NA	TRBJ2-5	TRBD2	15	TRBV5-5	CASSLGWGGQETQYF	TGTGCCAGCAGCTTGGGGTGGGGGGGCCAAGAGACCCAGTACTTC
NA	TRBJ1-2	TRBD1	13	TRBV27	CASRGQGIYGYTF	TGTGCCAGCAGGGGACAGGGGATTTATGGCTACACCTTC
few	TRBJ2-7	NA	11	TRBV6-6	CASSYSHEQYF	TGTGCCAGCAGTTACAGCCACGAGCAGTACTTC
NA	TRBJ1-1	NA	14	TRBV7-3	CASSPVLGGTEAFF	TGTGCCAGCAGCCCGGTGTTGGGGGGCACTGAAGCTTTCTTT
NA	TRBJ1-4	NA	12	TRBV29-1	CSVGGGREKLFF	TGCAGCGTAGGCGGGGGGCGCGAAAAACTGTTTTTT
NA	TRBJ2-3	NA	13	TRBV5-4	CASSKAGPDTQYF	TGTGCCAGCAGCAAGGCGGGGCCAGATACGCAGTATTTT
NA	TRBJ1-1	NA	14	TRBV6-2/TRBV6-3	CASSSTGFPPGAFF	TGTGCCAGCAGTTCCACTGGGTTTCCCCCGGGAGCTTTCTTT
NA	TRBJ2-3	TRBD2	14	TRBV11-2	CASSLESSGDTQYF	TGTGCCAGCAGCTTAGAGTCTAGCGGAGATACGCAGTATTTT
NA	TRBJ2-1	NA	17	TRBV19	CASSIDQGYWASREQFF	TGTGCCAGTAGTATAGATCAGGGGTACTGGGCGTCTAGGGAGCAGTTCTTC
NA	TRBJ2-3	TRBD2	14	TRBV5-5	CASSLGTSGGTQYF	TGTGCCAGCAGCCTCGGGACTAGCGGGGGTACGCAGTATTTT
NA	TRBJ2-3	NA	15	TRBV4-2	CASSGAAVGTDTQYF	TGTGCCAGCAGTGGGGCCGCGGTCGGCACAGATACGCAGTATTTT
NA	TRBJ1-2	TRBD1	14	TRBV27	CASSHTPTGAGYTF	TGTGCCAGCAGTCATACCCCTACAGGGGCGGGCTACACCTTC
NA	TRBJ2-1	NA	15	TRBV5-1	CASSAGMGAHNEQFF	TGCGCCAGCAGCGCGGGGATGGGTGCCCACAATGAGCAGTTCTTC
NA	TRBJ2-7	NA	14	TRBV5-1	CASSLDPGKREQYF	TGCGCCAGCAGCTTGGACCCGGGAAAGCGCGAGCAGTACTTC
once	TRBJ1-1	NA	15	TRBV3-1/TRBV3-2	CASSLHTRVATEAFF	TGTGCCAGCAGCCTCCACACGAGGGTAGCGACTGAAGCTTTCTTT
NA	TRBJ1-1	NA	11	TRBV12-3/TRBV12-4	CASSPVGEAFF	TGTGCCAGCAGCCCCGTCGGGGAGGCTTTCTTT
NA	TRBJ1-5	NA	15	TRBV7-2	CASSLAIGVAQPQHF	TGTGCCAGCAGCTTAGCTATAGGGGTGGCTCAGCCCCAGCATTTT